This T cell receptor (beta chain) stems from a study of blood T cell repertoires in COVID-19. Background on the study: Some COVID-19 samples were acute and others convalescent; all came from the United States, Italy and Spain. From T cells, B-cell-depleted T cells, or PBMCs came the material, which was cDNA or gDNA.

In the study's own analysis: Cell counts per sample came from amplifying reference gene primers. The protocol was immunoSEQ multiplex PCR, while the TCRdb copy is restricted to in-frame clones and leaves out a portion. From that table come the V and J calls and clone size; the DNA was used to work out D and trimming. The table has about 180,000 clones, more than 65% seen once. The V segment lost 3 bases and the J segment 5 bases; nucleotides outside the gene matches: 5. CDR1 and CDR2 (germline): SEHNR, FQNEAQ (reference sequence). The CDR3 contains 15 residues. The V gene is TRBV7-9, the J gene TRBJ2-5; 11 bases are a match to TRBD1. Specimen: peripheral blood. The receptor comes from an elderly woman with active or convalescent COVID-19. The CDR3 sequence: CASSFGQGAGETQYF. The CDR3 DNA reads as TGTGCCAGCAGCTTCGGACAGGGGGCTGGTGAGACCCAGTACTTC.